The entry that follows covers one T cell receptor beta chain sequence. Its target is unknown. This entry belongs to a study of T cell responses to AZD1222 COVID-19 vaccine. Per the germline V gene, CDR1 is LNHNV and CDR2 is YYDKDF (reference sequence). The CDR3 contains 15 residues. V shed 5 bases, J shed 5 bases, and the junction held 8 bases outside the gene matches. General study points: The study found Spike-specific TCR breadth and depth rose after two AZD1222 doses. Vaccine-associated CD4 TCRs ranged over spike, dominating at 160-218 and 743-854.

TCRdb keeps only in-frame clones here, not all; method: immunoSEQ multiplex PCR. Here the sample spans under 200,000 clones, more than 75% being singletons. The clonotype comes from an adult who received the AZD1222 COVID-19 vaccine. The material was peripheral blood, obtained 28 days after the second AZD1222 dose. The chain has TRBV15 and TRBJ2-7; 11 bases align to TRBD2. The CDR3 spells CATSALTSGMNEQYF. Written as DNA, the CDR3 is TGTGCCACCAGCGCCTTGACTAGCGGGATGAACGAGCAGTACTTC.